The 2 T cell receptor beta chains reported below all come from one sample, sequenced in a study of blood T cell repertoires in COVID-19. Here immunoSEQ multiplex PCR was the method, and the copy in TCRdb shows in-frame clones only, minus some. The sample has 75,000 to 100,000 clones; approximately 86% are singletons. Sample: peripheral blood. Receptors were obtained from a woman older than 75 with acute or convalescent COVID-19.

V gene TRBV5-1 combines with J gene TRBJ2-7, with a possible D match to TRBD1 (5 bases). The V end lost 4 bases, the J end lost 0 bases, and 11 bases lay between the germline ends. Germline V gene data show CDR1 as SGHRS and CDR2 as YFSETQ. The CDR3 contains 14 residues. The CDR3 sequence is CASSGGASSYEQYF. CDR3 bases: TGCGCCAGCAGCGGTGGGGCGTCCTCCTACGAGCAGTACTTC.

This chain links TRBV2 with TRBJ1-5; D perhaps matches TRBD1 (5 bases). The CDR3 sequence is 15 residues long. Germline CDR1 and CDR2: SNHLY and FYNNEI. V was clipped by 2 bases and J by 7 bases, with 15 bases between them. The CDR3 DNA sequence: TGTGCCAGCAGTGAAATGGTAGGGGCTGGGCAGCCCCAGCATTTT. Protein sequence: CASSEMVGAGQPQHF.